The T cell receptor beta chain under discussion was sequenced for a study of shared clonotypes between healthy human individuals. Findings of the study overall: Limitation of the genetic and exposure-history diversity represented came from the few donors. The four-donor shared clonotypes exceeded non-shared clonotypes in generation probability, with non-shared ones scoring lower. Of the naive CD4 clonotypes, roughly 5% were shared across four donors.

About this clone itself: Antigen unknown.

Every subset had its genomic DNA shared out evenly among several immunoSEQ plates. Sequencing used immunoSEQ multiplex PCR; TCRdb keeps in-frame clones, though not all of them. The data contain 2,100,000 or so clones, around 95% of them singletons. In germline, CDR1 is SGHRS, CDR2 YFSETQ. The V and J ends lost 4 bases and 3 bases respectively, with 20 bases between them. The CDR3 consists of 16 residues. V and J are TRBV5-1 and TRBJ2-7; possible D gene TRBD2, 5 bases. The sample comprised naive CD4+ T cells sorted from blood. Regarding subset: CD45RA+ positively selected. This receptor was taken from a man aged 18 to 29 in good health. The CDR3 coding sequence is TGCGCCAGCAGCCCGCTGATTTGGGGAGAGGACTACGAGCAGTACTTC. Protein product: CASSPLIWGEDYEQYF.